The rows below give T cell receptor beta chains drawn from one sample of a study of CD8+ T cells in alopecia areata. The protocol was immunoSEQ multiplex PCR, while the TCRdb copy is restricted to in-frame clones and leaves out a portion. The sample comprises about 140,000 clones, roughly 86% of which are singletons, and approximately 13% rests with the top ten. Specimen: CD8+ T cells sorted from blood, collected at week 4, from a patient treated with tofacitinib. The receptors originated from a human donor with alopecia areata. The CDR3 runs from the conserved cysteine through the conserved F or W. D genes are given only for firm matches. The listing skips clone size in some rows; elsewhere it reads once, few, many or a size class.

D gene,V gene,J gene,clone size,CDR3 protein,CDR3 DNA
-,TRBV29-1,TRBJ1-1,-,CSVVSRQENTEAFF,TGCAGCGTTGTTAGTAGACAAGAAAACACTGAAGCTTTCTTT
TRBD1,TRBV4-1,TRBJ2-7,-,CASSLGTGTYEQYF,TGCGCCAGCAGCCTCGGGACAGGGACCTACGAGCAGTACTTC
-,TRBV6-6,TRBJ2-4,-,CASSYSFQIFQYF,TGTGCCAGCAGTTACTCGTTCCAAATCTTTCAGTACTTC
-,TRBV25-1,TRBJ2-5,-,CASFQAPETQYF,TGTGCCAGCTTTCAGGCACCAGAGACCCAGTACTTC
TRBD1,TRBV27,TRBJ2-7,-,CASSLQGDLYEQYF,TGTGCCAGCAGTTTACAGGGGGATCTCTACGAGCAGTACTTC
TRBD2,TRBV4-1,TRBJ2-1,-,CASSQAVLAGSNEQFF,TGCGCCAGCAGCCAAGCGGTACTAGCGGGGAGTAATGAGCAGTTCTTC
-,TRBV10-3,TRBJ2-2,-,CAISERGLITGELFF,TGTGCCATCAGTGAAAGGGGTTTAATAACCGGGGAGCTGTTTTTT
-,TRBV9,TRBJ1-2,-,CASSVEGGAGLYGYTF,TGTGCCAGCAGCGTAGAAGGAGGGGCAGGCCTCTATGGCTACACCTTC
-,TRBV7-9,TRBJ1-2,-,CASSLPGGYGYTF,TGTGCCAGCAGCCTGCCGGGAGGGTATGGCTACACCTTC
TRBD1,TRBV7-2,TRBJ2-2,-,CASTPNDRANTGELFF,TGTGCCAGCACCCCAAATGACAGGGCGAACACCGGGGAGCTGTTTTTT
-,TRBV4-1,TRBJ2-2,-,CASSQEGEWGGELFF,TGCGCCAGCAGCCAAGAAGGGGAGTGGGGCGGGGAGCTGTTTTTT
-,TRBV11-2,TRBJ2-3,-,CASSLISGTQYF,TGTGCCAGCAGCTTGATTTCGGGAACGCAGTATTTT
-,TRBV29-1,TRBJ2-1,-,CSANYNEQFF,TGCAGCGCGAACTACAATGAGCAGTTCTTC
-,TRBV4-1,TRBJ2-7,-,CASSQDQWGYEQYF,TGCGCCAGCAGCCAAGATCAATGGGGTTACGAGCAGTACTTC
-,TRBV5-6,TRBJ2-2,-,CASSLGMVELFF,TGTGCCAGCAGCTTGGGTATGGTTGAGCTGTTTTTT
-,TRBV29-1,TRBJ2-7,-,CSVEGTSYEQYF,TGCAGCGTTGAAGGGACATCCTACGAGCAGTACTTC
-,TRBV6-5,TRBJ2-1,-,CASRPSGTSYNEQFF,TGTGCCAGCAGACCCTCGGGGACCTCCTACAATGAGCAGTTCTTC
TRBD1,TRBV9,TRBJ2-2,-,CASSGRDRNTGELFF,TGTGCCAGCAGCGGAAGGGACAGGAACACCGGGGAGCTGTTTTTT
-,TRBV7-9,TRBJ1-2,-,CASSPPTVNYGYTF,TGTGCCAGCAGCCCGCCGACAGTTAACTATGGCTACACCTTC
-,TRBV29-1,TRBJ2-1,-,CSVEESGSYNEQFF,TGCAGCGTTGAAGAGAGCGGATCCTACAATGAGCAGTTCTTC
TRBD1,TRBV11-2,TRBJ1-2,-,CASSPGTAHGYTF,TGTGCCAGCAGCCCCGGGACAGCACATGGCTACACCTTC
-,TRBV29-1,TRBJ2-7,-,CSVVILGRNEQYF,TGCAGCGTTGTAATTTTAGGAAGGAACGAGCAGTACTTC
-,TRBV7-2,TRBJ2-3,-,CASSDSRVWTDTQYF,TGTGCCAGCAGCGACAGCAGGGTGTGGACAGATACGCAGTATTTT
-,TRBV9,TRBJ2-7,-,CASSVEGDTIYEQYF,TGTGCCAGCAGCGTAGAGGGGGACACCATCTACGAGCAGTACTTC
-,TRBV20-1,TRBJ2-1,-,CSARSREQFF,TGCAGTGCGCGATCAAGAGAGCAGTTCTTC
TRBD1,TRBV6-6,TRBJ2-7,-,CASRDRGYEQYF,TGTGCCAGCCGGGACAGGGGCTACGAGCAGTACTTC
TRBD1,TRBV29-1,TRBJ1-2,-,CSFRTGDYGYTF,TGCAGCTTCAGGACAGGGGACTATGGCTACACCTTC
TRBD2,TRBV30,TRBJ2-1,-,CAWSGLAGVRRSYNEQFF,TGTGCCTGGAGTGGACTAGCGGGAGTACGAAGGTCCTACAATGAGCAGTTCTTC
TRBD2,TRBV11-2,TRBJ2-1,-,CASSPIAGAGDEQFF,TGTGCCAGCAGCCCCATAGCGGGAGCTGGGGATGAGCAGTTCTTC
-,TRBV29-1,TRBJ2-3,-,CSGYGDTQYF,TGCAGCGGCTATGGGGATACGCAGTATTTT
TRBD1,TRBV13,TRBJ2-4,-,CASSAGQGKNIQYF,TGTGCCAGCAGCGCAGGACAGGGGAAAAACATTCAGTACTTC
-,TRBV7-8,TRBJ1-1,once,CASSPIGLGGTEAFF,TGTGCCAGCAGCCCTATAGGACTCGGGGGCACTGAAGCTTTCTTT
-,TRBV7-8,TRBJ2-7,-,CASSSGGTDVYEQYF,TGTGCCAGCAGCTCTGGGGGGACCGACGTCTACGAGCAGTACTTC
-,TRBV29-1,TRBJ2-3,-,CSVAIMVRGLGTDTQYF,TGCAGCGTTGCAATCATGGTCAGGGGACTTGGTACAGATACGCAGTATTTT
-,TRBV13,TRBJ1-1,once,CASSEGVVEAFF,TGTGCCAGCTCGGAGGGGGTGGTGGAAGCTTTCTTT
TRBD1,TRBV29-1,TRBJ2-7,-,CSVEEDRDYEQYF,TGCAGCGTTGAGGAGGACAGGGACTACGAGCAGTACTTC
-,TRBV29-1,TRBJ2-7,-,CSAKTDPTYEQYF,TGCAGCGCTAAGACGGATCCGACCTACGAGCAGTACTTC
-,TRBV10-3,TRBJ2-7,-,CAISESKGDDSYEQYF,TGTGCCATCAGTGAGTCGAAAGGGGACGATTCCTACGAGCAGTACTTC
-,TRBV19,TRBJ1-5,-,CASSAADDSNQPQHF,TGTGCCAGTAGTGCGGCAGACGATAGCAATCAGCCCCAGCATTTT
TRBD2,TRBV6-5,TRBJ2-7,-,CASSYGGDLYEQYF,TGTGCCAGCAGTTACGGGGGGGACCTCTACGAGCAGTACTTC
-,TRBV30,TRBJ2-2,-,CAWNHYGELNTGELFF,TGTGCCTGGAACCACTATGGGGAGTTGAACACCGGGGAGCTGTTTTTT
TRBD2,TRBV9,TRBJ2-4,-,CASSVEASGGDIQYF,TGTGCCAGCAGCGTAGAGGCTAGCGGGGGAGACATTCAGTACTTC